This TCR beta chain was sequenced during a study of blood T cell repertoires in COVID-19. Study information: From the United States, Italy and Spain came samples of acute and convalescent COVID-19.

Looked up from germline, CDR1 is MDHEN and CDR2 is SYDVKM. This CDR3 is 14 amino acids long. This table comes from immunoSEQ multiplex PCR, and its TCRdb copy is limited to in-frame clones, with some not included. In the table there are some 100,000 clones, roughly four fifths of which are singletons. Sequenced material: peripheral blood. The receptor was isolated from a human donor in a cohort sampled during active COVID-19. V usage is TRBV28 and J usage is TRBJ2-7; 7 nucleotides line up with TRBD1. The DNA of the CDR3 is TGTGCTCACAGCCCGCAGGGGGATAGGAACGAGCAGTACTTC. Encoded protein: CAHSPQGDRNEQYF.